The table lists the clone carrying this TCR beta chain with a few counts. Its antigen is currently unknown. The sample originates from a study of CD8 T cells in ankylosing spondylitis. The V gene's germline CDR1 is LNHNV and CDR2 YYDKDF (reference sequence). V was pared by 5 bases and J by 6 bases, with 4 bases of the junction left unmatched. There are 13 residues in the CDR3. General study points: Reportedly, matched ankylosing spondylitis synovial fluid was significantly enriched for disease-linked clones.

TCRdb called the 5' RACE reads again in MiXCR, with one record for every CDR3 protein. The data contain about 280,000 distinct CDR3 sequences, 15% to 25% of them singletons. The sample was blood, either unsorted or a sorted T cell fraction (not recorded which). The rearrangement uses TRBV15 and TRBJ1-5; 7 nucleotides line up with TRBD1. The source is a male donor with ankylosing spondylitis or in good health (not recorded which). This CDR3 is CATSQGVVQPQHF. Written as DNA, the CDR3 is TGTGCCACCAGCCAGGGGGTGGTTCAGCCCCAGCATTTT.